This T cell receptor beta chain emerged from a study of blood T cell repertoires in COVID-19. The assay was immunoSEQ multiplex PCR, and TCRdb's table has in-frame clones only and misses some. The table has about 260,000 clones, roughly 85% seen once; the top ten hold 3.5% to 5.5%. The V segment lost 3 bases and the J segment 5 bases; nucleotides outside the gene matches: 2. The CDR3 is 13 residues long. CDR1 SGHRS and CDR2 YFSETQ come from the germline V gene. This clonotype originated in a man aged 60-69 years who had recovered from COVID-19. The chain is built from TRBV5-1 and TRBJ2-1; 7 bases match TRBD1. The specimen sequenced was peripheral blood. As DNA, the CDR3 is TGCGCCAGCAGCTCGGGACAGCACAATGAGCAGTTCTTC. This translates into CASSSGQHNEQFF.